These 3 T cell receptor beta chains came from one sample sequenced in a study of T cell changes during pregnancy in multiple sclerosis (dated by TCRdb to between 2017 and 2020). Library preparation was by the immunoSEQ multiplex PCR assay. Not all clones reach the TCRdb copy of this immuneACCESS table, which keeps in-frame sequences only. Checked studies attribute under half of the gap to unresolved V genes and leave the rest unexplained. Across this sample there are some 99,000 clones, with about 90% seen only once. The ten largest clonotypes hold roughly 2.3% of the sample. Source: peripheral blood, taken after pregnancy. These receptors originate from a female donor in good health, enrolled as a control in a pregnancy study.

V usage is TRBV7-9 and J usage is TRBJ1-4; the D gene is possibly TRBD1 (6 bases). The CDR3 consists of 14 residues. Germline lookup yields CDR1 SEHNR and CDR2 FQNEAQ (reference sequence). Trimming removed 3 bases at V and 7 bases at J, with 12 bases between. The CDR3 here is CASSFIQGTEKLFF. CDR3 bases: TGTGCCAGCAGCTTCATCCAGGGGACTGAAAAACTGTTTTTT.

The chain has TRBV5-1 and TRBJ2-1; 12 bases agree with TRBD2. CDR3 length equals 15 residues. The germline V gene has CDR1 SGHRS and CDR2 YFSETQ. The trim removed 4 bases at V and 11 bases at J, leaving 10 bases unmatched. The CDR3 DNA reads TGCGCCAGCAGCCAACCCTCCCTAGCGGGGGGGAAGCAGTTCTTC. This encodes CASSQPSLAGGKQFF.

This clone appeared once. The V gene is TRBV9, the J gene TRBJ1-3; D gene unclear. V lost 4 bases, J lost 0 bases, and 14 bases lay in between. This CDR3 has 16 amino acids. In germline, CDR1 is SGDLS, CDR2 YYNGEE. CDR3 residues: CASSPLGVDSGNTIYF. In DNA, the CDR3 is TGTGCCAGCAGCCCCCTTGGAGTGGACTCTGGAAACACCATATATTTT.